This entry lists 18 T cell receptor beta chains sequenced from one sample in a study of T cell repertoires in cytomegalovirus infection. TCRdb recomputed calls from the reads with MiXCR, one row per CDR3 protein. The sample consists of some 700,000 distinct CDR3 sequences, under 40% of them appearing once. The specimen was PBMCs. These receptors originate from a human donor in good health (CMV status not recorded). Some clones in this sample may be carry-over from other donors' samples.

The CDR3 reads CAGSDLGNQPQHF. Written as DNA, the CDR3 is TGTGCCGGGTCAGATCTTGGCAATCAGCCCCAGCATTTT. The chain employs TRBV28 and TRBJ1-5, with D hard to call. CDR3 length: 13 residues. V lost 11 bases and J 2 bases, leaving 13 bases between the germline ends. CDR1 is MDHEN and CDR2 is SYDVKM in the germline V gene.

CDR3 in DNA: TGCGCCAGCAGCCAAGATTGGAGGAACCCCTACGAGCAGTACTTC. Amino acids: CASSQDWRNPYEQYF. This chain links TRBV4-1 with TRBJ2-7, with D possibly TRBD2 on 5 matching bases. Germline assignment: CDR1 MGHRA and CDR2 YSYEKL. Trimming left V 0 bases short and J 2 bases short, with 11 bases between. The CDR3 runs to 15 residues.

V is TRBV6-6 and J is TRBJ2-1; 14 bases are a match to TRBD2. Germline V gene lookup returns CDR1 MNHNY and CDR2 SVGAGI (reference sequence). V shed 8 bases and J 4 bases; nucleotides not matched to a gene: 7. The CDR3 contains 16 residues. The chain's CDR3 is CASRRTSGRRYNEQFF. Here the CDR3 DNA reads TGTGCCAGCCGAAGGACTAGCGGGAGGAGGTACAATGAGCAGTTCTTC.

The chain links TRBV7-2 to TRBJ2-1, with a tentative D call TRBD1 (6 bases). Germline CDR1 is SGHTA and CDR2 is FQGNSA. V was shortened by 6 bases and J by 7 bases, with 10 bases between the two germline ends. This CDR3 has 12 amino acids. In DNA, the CDR3 is TGTGCCAGCAGTGTACAGGGAAATGAGCAGTTCTTC. Protein: CASSVQGNEQFF.

Comment on this clonotype: The junction departs from the called germline gene at one end, perhaps through a read error. The rearrangement uses TRBV12-3 or TRBV12-4 and TRBJ1-4, with D tentatively TRBD1 (6 bases). The CDR3 has 17 residues. The CDR3: CASSLRRNRVGGEKMFF. The CDR3 DNA sequence: TGTGCCAGCAGTTTAAGGCGGAACAGGGTGGGAGGTGAAAAAATGTTTTTT.

In this sample, this clonotype turned up many times. The chain couples TRBV7-2 to TRBJ1-2; 7 bases align to TRBD1. The CDR3 is 12 amino acids. CDR1 SGHTA and CDR2 FQGNSA come from the germline V gene. V gave up 2 bases and J gave up 8 bases; unmatched junction bases: 2. Here the CDR3 reads CASSLRDRGYTF. The CDR3 DNA reads TGTGCCAGCAGCTTACGGGACAGAGGCTACACCTTC.

In nucleotides, the CDR3 is TGTGCCAGCAATACTGGAGGAAACGGGGAGCTGTTTTTT. It yields the protein CASNTGGNGELFF. The rearrangement uses TRBV3-1 and TRBJ2-2, with D possibly being TRBD2 (5 bases). The CDR3 length is 13 residues. Trimming stripped 7 bases from V and 7 bases from J, with 13 bases between. Per germline, CDR1 LGHDT and CDR2 YNNKEL (reference sequence).

In its sample, this clonotype was seen many times. V is TRBV4-2 and J is TRBJ1-1, with D unresolved. V shed 3 bases and J shed 2 bases, with 7 bases lying between them. This CDR3 has 13 residues. CDR1 is LGHNA and CDR2 is YNFKEQ in the germline V gene. In nucleotides, the CDR3 is TGTGCCAGCAGCCAGGGCACTAACACTGAAGCTTTCTTT. Protein sequence: CASSQGTNTEAFF.

This clonotype was seen at least ten times. The chain is built from TRBV7-2 and TRBJ2-2, with 9 bases aligning to TRBD2. J was trimmed by 6 bases and V by 6 bases; bases with no gene match: 8. There are 15 residues in the CDR3. Germline CDR1 is SGHTA and CDR2 is FQGNSA. The CDR3 DNA sequence: TGTGCCAGCAGACCACCGGGACTAGCCTCCGGGGAGCTGTTTTTT. Translation: CASRPPGLASGELFF.

The chain recombines TRBV7-6 with TRBJ2-1; TRBD2 matches 8 bases. This CDR3 spans 15 amino acids. Unmatched junction bases numbered 5, after V lost 0 bases and J lost 7 bases. CDR1 SGHVS and CDR2 FNYEAQ come from the germline V gene. CDR3 DNA sequence: TGTGCCAGCAGCTTAGCGCTAGCGGGCCTGAATGAGCAGTTCTTC. This sequence encodes CASSLALAGLNEQFF.

This clonotype was observed a few times. The V call is TRBV12-3 or TRBV12-4, the J call TRBJ2-3; TRBD2 might be the D (6 bases). The CDR3 runs 14 residues. Trimming shortened V by 5 bases and J by 7 bases, and 16 bases separated the two germline ends. CDR3 in DNA: TGTGCCAGCAGTGGCGGGATAGGCGGAAATACGCAGTATTTT. Protein sequence: CASSGGIGGNTQYF.

The chain carries TRBV6-2 or TRBV6-3 and TRBJ1-5; unclear D gene. Germline CDR1 reads MNHEY; CDR2 reads SVGEGT. CDR3 length equals 15 residues. The ends were cut back, 6 bases at V and 2 bases at J, with 14 bases in the middle. The CDR3 region is CASRGRSDGNQPQHF. The CDR3 region has the DNA TGTGCCAGCAGGGGAAGAAGTGATGGCAATCAGCCCCAGCATTTT.

This clonotype was picked up many times. CDR3 in amino acids: CATSTRGGTSPLHF. In DNA form, the CDR3 reads TGTGCCACCAGCACGAGAGGTGGGACATCACCCCTCCACTTT. The chain employs TRBV15 and TRBJ1-6; D is possibly TRBD1 (6 bases). In germline, CDR1 is LNHNV, CDR2 YYDKDF (reference sequence). The CDR3 covers 14 residues. Trimming took off 4 bases at V and 10 bases at J, with 14 bases between the two ends.

This clonotype was counted between two and nine times. This sequence joins TRBV19 and TRBJ2-2; a weak D match, TRBD2 (5 bases). V was shortened by 8 bases and J by 7 bases, with 14 bases between the two germline ends. Germline CDR1 reads LNHDA; CDR2 reads SQIVND (reference sequence). CDR3 length: 13 residues. The CDR3 protein is CASGSFEGGELFF. The CDR3 DNA reads as TGTGCCAGTGGAAGTTTCGAGGGCGGGGAGCTGTTTTTT.

The chain is built from TRBV19 and TRBJ1-5; TRBD1 matches at 10 bases. CDR1 and CDR2 (germline): LNHDA, SQIVND (reference sequence). This CDR3 has 15 amino acids. V was clipped by 7 bases and J by 1 base; unmatched bases: 4. CDR3 loop: CASKTDRGSNQPQHF. For the CDR3, the DNA is TGTGCCAGTAAAACGGACAGGGGGAGCAATCAGCCCCAGCATTTT.

This clonotype has a handful of counts. The gene calls are TRBV6-1 and TRBJ2-2; no clear D. V was pared by 2 bases and J by 3 bases, with 7 bases between. Per the germline V gene, CDR1 is MNHNS and CDR2 is SASEGT. This CDR3 has 14 residues. The DNA for the CDR3 is TGTGCCAGCAGTGAACTTAAGGACACCGGGGAGCTGTTTTTT. Its protein product is CASSELKDTGELFF.

The table lists this clonotype with many counts. The rearrangement joins TRBV7-2 to TRBJ2-3, with TRBD1 identical over 7 bases. Germline-derived CDR1 and CDR2 are SGHTA and FQGNSA. CDR3 length: 18 residues. V lost 5 bases, J lost 0 bases, and 14 bases stayed unmatched. The CDR3 DNA follows: TGTGCCAGCAGCCCGTGGGACAGCACAGGGTTTAGCACAGATACGCAGTATTTT. Amino acids: CASSPWDSTGFSTDTQYF.

This clonotype was seen just once. This sequence joins TRBV20-1 and TRBJ2-7; 9 nucleotides align to TRBD1. This CDR3 region has 13 residues. Looked up from germline, CDR1 is DFQATT and CDR2 is SNEGSKA (reference sequence). With 6 bases clipped from V and 2 bases from J, the junction kept 5 bases outside the gene matches. Written as DNA, the CDR3 is TGCAGTGCCCCGCGGACAGGGGCCTACGAGCAGTACTTC. Protein sequence: CSAPRTGAYEQYF.